A single sample is the source of the 14 T cell receptor beta chains below, sequenced in a study of blood T cell repertoires in COVID-19. TCRdb keeps only in-frame clones here, not all; method: immunoSEQ multiplex PCR. The sample lists about 300,000 clones, around 89% seen once, with roughly 4.8% in the top ten. What was sequenced was peripheral blood. Source of these receptors: a man aged 35 to 55 with acute or convalescent COVID-19.

The genes are TRBV5-1 and TRBJ2-6; 11 nucleotides agree with TRBD1. V dropped 5 bases and J dropped 0; count of bases not matched to a gene: 1. The CDR3 sequence is 16 residues long. Germline assignment: CDR1 SGHRS and CDR2 YFSETQ. The CDR3 DNA is TGCGCCAGCAGTGGACAGGGGGCCTCTGGGGCCAACGTCCTGACTTTC. Amino acids: CASSGQGASGANVLTF.

V gene TRBV30 combines with J gene TRBJ2-3, with 11 bases aligning to TRBD2. CDR1 is GTSNPN, CDR2 SVGIG, per germline (reference sequence). The CDR3 is 16 residues long. With V trimmed by 1 base and J by 0 bases, 3 bases remained unmatched. CDR3: CAWSGGLAASTDTQYF. The CDR3 DNA reads as TGTGCCTGGAGTGGGGGACTAGCGGCTAGCACAGATACGCAGTATTTT.

V is TRBV5-1 and J is TRBJ2-3; TRBD2 is a possible D gene (7 bases). The germline CDR1 and CDR2 sequences are SGHRS and YFSETQ. The CDR3 sequence is 12 residues long. V was cut by 0 bases and J by 10 bases, with 9 bases left in between. CDR3 DNA sequence: TGCGCCAGCAGCTTGGAAGGGGGGGCGCAGTATTTT. Protein: CASSLEGGAQYF.

Comment on this clone: Other DNA variants within this sample encode the same CDR3. V usage is TRBV5-1 and J usage is TRBJ2-7, with 7 bases that match TRBD1. This CDR3 has 14 amino acids. The V and J ends lost 0 bases and 2 bases, in that order; junction bases with no gene match: 2. Germline values: CDR1 SGHRS, CDR2 YFSETQ. In DNA, the CDR3 is TGCGCCAGCAGCTTGGGACAGGGTCCCTACGAGCAGTACTTC. Translating it yields CASSLGQGPYEQYF.

This chain links TRBV24-1 with TRBJ2-7, with 7 bases identical to TRBD2. CDR3 length equals 12 residues. Germline values: CDR1 KGHDR, CDR2 SFDVKD. The J segment lost 6 bases and the V segment lost 4 bases, leaving 2 bases of the junction unmatched. The DNA for the CDR3 is TGTGCCACCAGTGAGGGAGGGGTCGAGCAGTACTTC. This gives the protein CATSEGGVEQYF.

The J gene is TRBJ1-4, the V gene TRBV19; D perhaps matches TRBD1 (6 bases). This CDR3 region has 15 residues. V dropped 3 bases and J dropped 6 bases, with 14 bases sitting between them. CDR1 and CDR2 (germline): LNHDA, SQIVND (reference sequence). The CDR3 nucleotides read TGTGCCAGTAGTATCAGGACAGCTACTTATGAAAAACTGTTTTTT. Protein sequence: CASSIRTATYEKLFF.

This chain uses TRBV5-1 with TRBJ1-2, with a tentative D call TRBD1 (6 bases). The CDR3 has 18 amino acids. The germline V gene encodes CDR1 SGHRS and CDR2 YFSETQ. The germline V and J ends were trimmed by 0 bases and 2 bases, with 20 bases remaining between them. CDR3 region: CASSLARDKLSGNYGYTF. CDR3 sequence (DNA): TGCGCCAGCAGCTTGGCCCGGGACAAACTTTCGGGAAACTATGGCTACACCTTC.

This chain connects TRBV5-1 to TRBJ2-7; 7 nucleotides align to TRBD1. The junction had 14 bases not matched to a gene; V was cut back by 4 bases and J by 4 bases. The CDR3 sequence is 16 residues long. CDR1 is SGHRS and CDR2 is YFSETQ in the germline V gene. The CDR3 is CASSPLPGRGIYEQYF. CDR3 sequence (DNA): TGCGCCAGCAGCCCCCTCCCTGGCAGGGGGATATACGAGCAGTACTTC.

The J gene is TRBJ2-3, the V gene TRBV7-3; D is uncertain. Germline CDR1 SGHTA, CDR2 FQGTGA. This CDR3 comprises 13 residues. V was clipped by 1 base and J by 2 bases, with 4 bases between them. CDR3 residues: CASSLSYTDTQYF. The CDR3 DNA follows: TGTGCCAGCAGCTTAAGCTACACAGATACGCAGTATTTT.

The J gene is TRBJ2-7, the V gene TRBV5-1; 7 bases map to TRBD1. Germline V CDR1 and CDR2: SGHRS, YFSETQ. V lost 5 bases to trimming and J lost 0 bases; unmatched junction nucleotides: 11. The CDR3 has 16 residues. The CDR3 DNA is TGCGCCAGCAGTAGCGAACCGGGACAGCGCTCCTACGAGCAGTACTTC. It specifies CASSSEPGQRSYEQYF.

J is TRBJ1-2 and V is TRBV2; the D is unclear. Deletions cut 1 base from V and 8 bases from J, with 8 bases between. The germline CDR1 and CDR2 sequences are SNHLY and FYNNEI. The CDR3 extends over 12 amino acids. The CDR3 bases are TGTGCCAGCAGTGAAGACAGAAGGGGCTACACCTTC. Translation gives CASSEDRRGYTF. Looking up the rest from reference TRBV2 and TRBJ1-2 gives the full variable domain: EPEVTQTPSHQVTQMGQEVILRCVPISNHLYFYWYRQILGQKVEFLVSFYNNEISEKSEIFDDQFSVERPDGSNFTLKIRSTKLEDSAMYFCASSEDRRGYTFGSGTRLTVV.

This clone was recorded once. J is TRBJ1-4 and V is TRBV7-9; perhaps TRBD1 as D (5 bases). V dropped 6 bases and J dropped 4 bases, with 15 bases sitting between them. CDR1 and CDR2 (germline): SEHNR, FQNEAQ (reference sequence). CDR3 length: 15 amino acids. The DNA of the CDR3 is TGTGCCAGCAGTCCTGACAGCGATCTTAATGAAAAACTGTTTTTT. Amino acids: CASSPDSDLNEKLFF. The whole variable domain, filled in from reference TRBV7-9 and TRBJ1-4, reads DTGVSQNPRHKITKRGQNVTFRCDPISEHNRLYWYRQTLGQGPEFLTYFQNEAQLEKSRLLSDRFSAERPKGSFSTLEIQRTEQGDSAMYLCASSPDSDLNEKLFFGSGTQLSVL.

The CDR3 sequence: CATSDRFGDYGYTF. DNA of the CDR3: TGTGCCACCTCCGACAGGTTTGGCGACTATGGCTACACCTTC. The chain has TRBV6-5 and TRBJ1-2; D is possibly TRBD1 (6 bases). The CDR3 length is 14 residues. CDR1 is MNHEY and CDR2 is SVGAGI in the germline V gene. Trimming took 10 bases from V and 3 from J, leaving 18 bases between them.

V gene TRBV19 combines with J gene TRBJ1-5, with D tentatively TRBD1 (5 bases). Trimming shortened V by 9 bases and J by 6 bases, and 21 bases separated the two germline ends. The CDR3 runs 15 residues. Germline assignment: CDR1 LNHDA and CDR2 SQIVND (reference sequence). CDR3 sequence: CASSGVVGFGQPQHF. The CDR3 DNA sequence: TGTGCCAGCTCGGGGGTGGTGGGGTTCGGTCAGCCCCAGCATTTT.